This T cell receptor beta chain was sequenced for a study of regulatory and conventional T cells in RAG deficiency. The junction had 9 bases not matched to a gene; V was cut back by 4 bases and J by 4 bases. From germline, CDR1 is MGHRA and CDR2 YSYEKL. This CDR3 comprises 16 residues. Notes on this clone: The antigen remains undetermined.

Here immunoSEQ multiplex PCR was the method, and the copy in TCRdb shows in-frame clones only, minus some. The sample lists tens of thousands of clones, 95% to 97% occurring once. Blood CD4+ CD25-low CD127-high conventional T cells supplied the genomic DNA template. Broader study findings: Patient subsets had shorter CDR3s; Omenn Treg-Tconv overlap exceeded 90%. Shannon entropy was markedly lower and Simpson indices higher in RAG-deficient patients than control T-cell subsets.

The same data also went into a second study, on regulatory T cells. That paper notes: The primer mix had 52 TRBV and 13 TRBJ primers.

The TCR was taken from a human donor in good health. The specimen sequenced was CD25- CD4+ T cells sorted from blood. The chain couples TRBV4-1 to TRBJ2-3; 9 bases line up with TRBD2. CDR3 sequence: CASSLSWAGGPDTQYF. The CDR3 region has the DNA TGCGCCAGCAGCCTATCGTGGGCGGGGGGGCCAGATACGCAGTATTTT.